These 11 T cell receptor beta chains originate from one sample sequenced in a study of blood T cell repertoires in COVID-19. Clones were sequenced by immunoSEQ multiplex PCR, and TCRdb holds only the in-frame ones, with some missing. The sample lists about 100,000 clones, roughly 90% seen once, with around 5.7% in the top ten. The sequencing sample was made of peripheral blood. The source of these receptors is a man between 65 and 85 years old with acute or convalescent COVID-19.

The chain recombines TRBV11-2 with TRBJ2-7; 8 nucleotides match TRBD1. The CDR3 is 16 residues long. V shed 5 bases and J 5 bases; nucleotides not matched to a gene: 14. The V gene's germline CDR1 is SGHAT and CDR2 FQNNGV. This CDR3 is CASSLPGTGLRNEQYF. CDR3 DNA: TGTGCCAGCAGCCTACCGGGGACAGGTCTGAGGAACGAGCAGTACTTC.

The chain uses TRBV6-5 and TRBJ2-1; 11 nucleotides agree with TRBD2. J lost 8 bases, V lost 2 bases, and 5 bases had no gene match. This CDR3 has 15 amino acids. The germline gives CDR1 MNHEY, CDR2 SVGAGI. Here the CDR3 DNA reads TGTGCCAGCAGTTACAATAGCGGGAGGGCCCATGAGCAGTTCTTC. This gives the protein CASSYNSGRAHEQFF.

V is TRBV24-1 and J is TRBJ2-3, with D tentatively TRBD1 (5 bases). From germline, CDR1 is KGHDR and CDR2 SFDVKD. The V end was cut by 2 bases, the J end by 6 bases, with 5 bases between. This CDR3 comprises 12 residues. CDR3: CATSDYRDTQYF. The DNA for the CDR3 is TGTGCCACCAGTGATTACAGGGATACGCAGTATTTT.

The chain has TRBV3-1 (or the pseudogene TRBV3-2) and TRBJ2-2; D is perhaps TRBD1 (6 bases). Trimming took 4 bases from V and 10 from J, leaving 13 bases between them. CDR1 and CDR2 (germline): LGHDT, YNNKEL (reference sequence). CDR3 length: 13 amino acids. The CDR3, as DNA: TGTGCCAGCAGCCTATCCGCAGGGGAGGAGCTGTTTTTT. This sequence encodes CASSLSAGEELFF.

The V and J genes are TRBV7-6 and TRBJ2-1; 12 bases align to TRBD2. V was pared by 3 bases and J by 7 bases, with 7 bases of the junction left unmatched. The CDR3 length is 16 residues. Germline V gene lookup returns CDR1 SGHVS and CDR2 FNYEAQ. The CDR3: CASSLWGGTSGNEQFF. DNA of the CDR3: TGTGCCAGCAGCTTGTGGGGGGGGACTAGCGGGAATGAGCAGTTCTTC.

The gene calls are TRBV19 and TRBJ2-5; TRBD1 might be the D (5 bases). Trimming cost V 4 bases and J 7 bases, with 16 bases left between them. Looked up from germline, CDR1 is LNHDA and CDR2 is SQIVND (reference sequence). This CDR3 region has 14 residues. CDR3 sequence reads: CASSKQGRFGTQYF. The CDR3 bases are TGTGCCAGTAGTAAGCAGGGTCGGTTCGGGACCCAGTACTTC. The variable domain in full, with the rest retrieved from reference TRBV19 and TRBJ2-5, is DGGITQSPKYLFRKEGQNVTLSCEQNLNHDAMYWYRQDPGQGLRLIYYSQIVNDFQKGDIAEGYSVSREKKESFPLTVTSAQKNPTAFYLCASSKQGRFGTQYFGPGTRLLVL.

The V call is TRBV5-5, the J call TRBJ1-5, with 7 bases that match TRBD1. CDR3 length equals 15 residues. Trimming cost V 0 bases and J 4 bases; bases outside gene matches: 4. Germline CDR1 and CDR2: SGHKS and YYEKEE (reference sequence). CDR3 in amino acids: CASSLDAGGNQPQHF. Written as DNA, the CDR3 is TGTGCCAGCAGCTTGGATGCAGGGGGGAATCAGCCCCAGCATTTT.

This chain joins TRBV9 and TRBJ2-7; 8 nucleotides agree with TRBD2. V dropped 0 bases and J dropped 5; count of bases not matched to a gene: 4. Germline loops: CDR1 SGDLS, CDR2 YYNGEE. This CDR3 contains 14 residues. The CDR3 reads CASSVGSGSNEQYF. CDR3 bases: TGTGCCAGCAGCGTAGGGAGCGGGAGTAACGAGCAGTACTTC.

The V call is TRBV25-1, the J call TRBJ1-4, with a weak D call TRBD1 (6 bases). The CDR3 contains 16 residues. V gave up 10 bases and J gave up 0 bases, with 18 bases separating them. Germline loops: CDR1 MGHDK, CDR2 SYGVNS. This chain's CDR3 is CATGGGPIATNEKLFF. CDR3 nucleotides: TGTGCCACCGGGGGGGGGCCGATTGCAACTAATGAAAAACTGTTTTTT.

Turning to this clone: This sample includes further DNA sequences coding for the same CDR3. DNA of the CDR3: TGTGCCAGCAGTTTGAGACAGGGGAATCAGCCCCAGCATTTT. This codes for CASSLRQGNQPQHF. The chain has TRBV28 and TRBJ1-5; 8 bases are a match to TRBD1. J lost 4 bases, V lost 3 bases, and 2 bases had no gene match. The CDR3 covers 14 residues. CDR1 is MDHEN, CDR2 SYDVKM, per germline.

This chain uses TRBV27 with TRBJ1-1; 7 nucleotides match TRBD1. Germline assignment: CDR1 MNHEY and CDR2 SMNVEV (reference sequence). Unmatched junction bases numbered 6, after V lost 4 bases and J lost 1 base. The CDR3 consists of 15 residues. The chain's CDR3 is CASSSTGVRNTEAFF. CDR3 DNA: TGTGCCAGCAGTTCAACAGGGGTCAGGAACACTGAAGCTTTCTTT.